What follows are 23 T cell receptor beta chains derived from one specimen sequenced in a study of T cells in narcolepsy. Only in-frame clones appear in the TCRdb table, and some are missing; sequencing was by immunoSEQ multiplex PCR. This table holds approximately 40,000 clones, 88% found once. Material: CD45RA- memory CD4+ T cells from PBMCs. Source of these receptors: a human donor with narcolepsy.

The chain recombines TRBV11-2 with TRBJ1-1; weak D call: TRBD1 (5 bases). Deletions cut 0 bases from V and 4 bases from J, with 6 bases between. Germline V lookup: CDR1 SGHAT, CDR2 FQNNGV. CDR3 length equals 13 residues. This CDR3 reads CASSLDRGTEAFF. CDR3 coding DNA: TGTGCCAGCAGCTTAGATAGGGGCACTGAAGCTTTCTTT.

The chain has TRBV7-8 and TRBJ1-3; TRBD1 agrees at 7 bases. The ends lost 6 bases at V and 0 bases at J; junction bases unmatched: 5. CDR1 and CDR2 (germline): SGHVS, FQNEAQ. The CDR3 runs to 15 residues. For the CDR3, the DNA is TGTGCCAGCAGATCAACAGGGGTCTCTGGAAACACCATATATTTT. This sequence encodes CASRSTGVSGNTIYF.

This clone was recorded only once. The rearrangement links TRBV7-3 to TRBJ2-5; D perhaps matches TRBD1 (6 bases). The CDR3 has 13 residues. Per germline, CDR1 SGHTA and CDR2 FQGTGA. Trimming left V 3 bases short and J 7 bases short, with 12 bases between. The CDR3 bases are TGTGCCAGCAGCTTCAACAGGGATGCGACCCAGTACTTC. Translated: CASSFNRDATQYF.

The chain links TRBV11-3 to TRBJ2-1; tentatively, D is TRBD1 or TRBD2 (5 bases each). Trimming cost V 3 bases and J 9 bases, with 21 bases left between them. CDR1 SGHNT and CDR2 YENEEA come from the germline V gene. This CDR3 contains 16 residues. Written as DNA, the CDR3 is TGTGCCAGCAGCTTGGGGGAGCATGCTTACCAAGGTGAGCAGTTCTTC. Translation: CASSLGEHAYQGEQFF. The whole variable domain, remainder taken from reference TRBV11-3 and TRBJ2-1, is EAGVVQSPRYKIIEKKQPVAFWCNPISGHNTLYWYLQNLGQGPELLIRYENEEAVDDSQLPKDRFSAERLKGVDSTLKIQPAELGDSAVYLCASSLGEHAYQGEQFFGPGTRLTVL.

This sequence joins TRBV10-3 and TRBJ2-7; D ambiguous. Germline V gene sequence: CDR1 ENHRY, CDR2 SYGVKD. Trimming cost V 3 bases and J 3 bases, with 9 bases left between them. This CDR3 is built from 13 residues. The CDR3 spells CAISDGTGYEQYF. The CDR3 DNA follows: TGTGCCATCAGTGACGGAACCGGCTACGAGCAGTACTTC.

This chain connects TRBV5-1 to TRBJ1-1, with TRBD1 matching over 7 bases. Germline trimming cut 0 bases from V and 3 bases from J; bases unmatched to any gene: 5. The CDR3 extends over 15 amino acids. Germline lookup yields CDR1 SGHRS and CDR2 YFSETQ. The CDR3 reads CASSLDSRGYTEAFF. The DNA for the CDR3 is TGCGCCAGCAGCTTGGATTCCAGGGGGTACACTGAAGCTTTCTTT.

The CDR3 is CASSPTSGALGGTQYF. The CDR3 DNA follows: TGTGCCAGCAGTCCAACATCCGGGGCCTTAGGAGGGACCCAGTACTTC. The chain has TRBV2 and TRBJ2-5; TRBD1 or TRBD2 may be the D gene (5 bases each). CDR3 size: 16 residues. Germline V gene sequence: CDR1 SNHLY, CDR2 FYNNEI. Between the trimmed V and J ends, which lost 5 bases and 7 bases, there was a span of 23 bases.

This clone was picked up one time. The chain joins TRBV9 to TRBJ1-2; 7 positions match TRBD1. The CDR3 spans 15 residues. In germline, CDR1 is SGDLS, CDR2 YYNGEE. V lost 3 bases to trimming and J lost 4 bases; unmatched junction nucleotides: 9. For the CDR3, the DNA is TGTGCCAGCAGCGGGGTGACAGGGAAGGGCTATGGCTACACCTTC. It encodes CASSGVTGKGYGYTF.

CDR3 in amino acids: CASSPGPGRYNEQFF. For the CDR3, the DNA is TGTGCCAGCAGCCCGGGGCCCGGCCGGTACAATGAGCAGTTCTTC. The gene calls are TRBV11-3 and TRBJ2-1; D may be TRBD1 or TRBD2 (5 bases each). The CDR3 contains 15 residues. V was trimmed by 5 bases and J by 4 bases, leaving 15 bases between them. Germline V gene lookup returns CDR1 SGHNT and CDR2 YENEEA.

The genes are TRBV15 and TRBJ2-3, with 8 bases identical to TRBD2. The CDR3 spans 15 residues. Per the germline V gene, CDR1 is LNHNV and CDR2 is YYDKDF (reference sequence). The V segment lost 4 bases and the J segment 2 bases; nucleotides outside the gene matches: 5. The CDR3 region is CATSTGRGDTDTQYF. CDR3 bases: TGTGCCACCAGCACGGGGCGGGGGGACACAGATACGCAGTATTTT.

The chain couples TRBV7-9 to TRBJ2-5; D is unresolved. The germline V and J ends were trimmed by 1 base and 5 bases, with 8 bases remaining between them. The CDR3 covers 13 residues. The germline CDR1 and CDR2 sequences are SEHNR and FQNEAQ (reference sequence). The CDR3 region is CASSLEAAETQYF. CDR3 nucleotide sequence: TGTGCCAGCAGCTTAGAGGCGGCGGAGACCCAGTACTTC.

This clone has only a few counts. This chain uses TRBV4-3 with TRBJ2-3; D call uncertain. The CDR3 is made up of 16 amino acids. Looked up from germline, CDR1 is LGHNA and CDR2 is YSLEER. The V and J ends lost 0 bases and 2 bases respectively, with 12 bases between them. CDR3 sequence (DNA): TGCGCCAGCAGCCAAGAGGGCGCTATCGCCACAGATACGCAGTATTTT. Protein product: CASSQEGAIATDTQYF.

The genes are TRBV9 and TRBJ2-3; D not resolved. This CDR3 contains 12 residues. Germline CDR1 SGDLS, CDR2 YYNGEE. Trimming pared 0 bases from V and 6 bases from J, leaving 5 bases between. CDR3 in amino acids: CASSVAWDTQYF. CDR3 nucleotide sequence: TGTGCCAGCAGCGTAGCTTGGGATACGCAGTATTTT.

The chain employs TRBV5-6 and TRBJ2-3; D gene unclear. This CDR3 has 15 residues. CDR1 is SGHDT, CDR2 YYEEEE, per germline. V dropped 3 bases and J dropped 2 bases, with 13 bases sitting between them. The CDR3 sequence is CASSSPRENTDTQYF. The CDR3 DNA reads TGTGCCAGCAGCTCCCCTAGGGAAAACACAGATACGCAGTATTTT.

This chain joins TRBV6-1 and TRBJ2-2, with 9 bases lining up with TRBD1. CDR1 is MNHNS, CDR2 SASEGT, per germline. V was pared by 5 bases and J by 7 bases, with 8 bases of the junction left unmatched. The CDR3 runs to 15 residues. The CDR3 protein is CASSSDRGKVGELFF. In DNA, the CDR3 is TGTGCCAGCAGTTCGGACAGGGGAAAAGTCGGGGAGCTGTTTTTT.

This clone is a singleton in its sample. The chain combines TRBV6-5 with TRBJ1-5; a possible D gene is TRBD1 (6 bases). Germline V CDR1 and CDR2: MNHEY, SVGAGI. The CDR3 spans 15 residues. With 5 bases removed from V and 1 base from J, the gap between germline ends came to 12 bases. The CDR3 DNA follows: TGTGCCAGCAGTCTAGGGGGGAAGAGCAATCAGCCCCAGCATTTT. Amino acid sequence: CASSLGGKSNQPQHF.

The J gene is TRBJ2-5, the V gene TRBV9; 10 bases line up with TRBD2. The V gene end was trimmed by 0 bases and the J gene end by 4 bases; junction bases not matched to a gene: 3. CDR1 and CDR2 from the germline V gene are SGDLS and YYNGEE. The length of the CDR3 is 15 residues. CDR3 region: CASSVGASGGETQYF. DNA for the CDR3: TGTGCCAGCAGCGTAGGAGCTAGCGGGGGAGAGACCCAGTACTTC.

This chain connects TRBV18 to TRBJ2-1; 8 nucleotides align to TRBD2. Germline CDR1 is KGHSH and CDR2 is LQKENI. The CDR3 is 15 residues long. V dropped 6 bases and J dropped 6; count of bases not matched to a gene: 10. As DNA, the CDR3 is TGTGCCAGCTCGCGCGGGAGGCTCCTATTCAATGAGCAGTTCTTC. Its protein product is CASSRGRLLFNEQFF.

V and J are TRBV18 and TRBJ2-4, with D perhaps given as TRBD1 or TRBD2 (5 bases each). Trimming took off 4 bases at V and 12 bases at J, with 13 bases between the two ends. CDR3 size: 12 residues. The germline V gene has CDR1 KGHSH and CDR2 LQKENI. The CDR3 loop is CASSLGAYGQYF. The DNA of the CDR3 is TGTGCCAGCTCACTCGGGGCCTACGGTCAGTACTTC.

The chain employs TRBV19 and TRBJ1-5, with a tentative D call TRBD1 (5 bases). CDR1 and CDR2 (germline): LNHDA, SQIVND (reference sequence). V was pared by 6 bases and J by 4 bases, with 28 bases between. This CDR3 is 19 amino acids long. The CDR3 is CASRYKGSGYGDGNQPQHF. In DNA, the CDR3 is TGTGCCAGTAGGTATAAGGGATCGGGCTACGGGGACGGTAATCAGCCCCAGCATTTT.

The CDR3 is CSVTQHEQFF. In DNA, the CDR3 is TGCAGCGTCACCCAGCATGAGCAGTTCTTC. The chain carries TRBV29-1 and TRBJ2-1; D not resolved. V was pared by 6 bases and J by 8 bases, with 8 bases between. Germline CDR1 SQVTM, CDR2 ANQGSEA. The CDR3 consists of 10 residues.

The chain carries TRBV4-1 and TRBJ1-3; 7 bases agree with TRBD1. After removal of 4 bases from V and 0 bases from J, the junction contained 9 bases not matched to a gene. CDR1 is MGHRA and CDR2 is YSYEKL in the germline V gene. The CDR3 covers 17 residues. CDR3 nucleotides: TGCGCCAGCAGCCGACAGGGACTGATGCTCTCTGGAAACACCATATATTTT. The encoded protein is CASSRQGLMLSGNTIYF.

This chain connects TRBV11-2 to TRBJ1-2, with TRBD1 identical over 7 bases. The CDR3 extends over 14 amino acids. Germline trimming cut 5 bases from V and 7 bases from J; bases unmatched to any gene: 10. Looked up from germline, CDR1 is SGHAT and CDR2 is FQNNGV. CDR3 in DNA: TGTGCCAGCAGCGCCAACAGGGGATCAGGTGGCTACACCTTC. It translates to CASSANRGSGGYTF.